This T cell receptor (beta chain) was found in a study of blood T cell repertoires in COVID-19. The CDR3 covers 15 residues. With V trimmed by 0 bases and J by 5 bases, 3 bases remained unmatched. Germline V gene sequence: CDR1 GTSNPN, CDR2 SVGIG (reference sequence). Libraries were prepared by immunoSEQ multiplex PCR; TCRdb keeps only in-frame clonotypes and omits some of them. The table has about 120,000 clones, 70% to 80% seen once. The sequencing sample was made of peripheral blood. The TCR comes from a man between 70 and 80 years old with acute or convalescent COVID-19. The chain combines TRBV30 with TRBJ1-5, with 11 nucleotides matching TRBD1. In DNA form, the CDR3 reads TGTGCCTGGAGTGTACCGGGACAGGGGGATCAGCCCCAGCATTTT. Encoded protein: CAWSVPGQGDQPQHF.